Presented here are 23 T cell receptor beta chains from one specimen sequenced in a study of cytomegalovirus exposure and HLA in healthy donors. Produced via immunoSEQ multiplex PCR; TCRdb's table is partial and in-frame only. The sample lists some 260,000 clones, roughly 87% seen once, with approximately 12% in the top ten. The sequenced sample was PBMCs. These receptors came from a man in his late teens or twenties in good health and CMV-seropositive.

V usage is TRBV7-2 and J usage is TRBJ2-7; 8 bases line up with TRBD1. The ends lost 2 bases at V and 3 bases at J; junction bases unmatched: 6. This CDR3 has 15 amino acids. The germline CDR1 and CDR2 sequences are SGHTA and FQGNSA. CDR3 sequence reads: CASSLTPGTGYEQYF. The DNA of the CDR3 is TGTGCCAGCAGCTTAACCCCCGGGACAGGCTACGAGCAGTACTTC.

The rearrangement links TRBV27 to TRBJ2-7; TRBD1 aligns across 10 bases. This CDR3 has 16 amino acids. The germline V gene has CDR1 MNHEY and CDR2 SMNVEV (reference sequence). Trimming cost V 1 base and J 3 bases; bases outside gene matches: 6. The CDR3 sequence is CASSLYRGQGVYEQYF. DNA for the CDR3: TGTGCCAGCAGTTTATACCGTGGACAGGGGGTCTACGAGCAGTACTTC.

The CDR3 bases are TGCGCCAGCAGCTTGGGGGTCGGACAGCCCACCGGGGAGCTGTTTTTT. It translates to CASSLGVGQPTGELFF. The rearrangement links TRBV5-1 to TRBJ2-2; a possible D gene is TRBD1 (6 bases). CDR3 length: 16 residues. Germline V gene lookup returns CDR1 SGHRS and CDR2 YFSETQ. The germline V and J ends were trimmed by 0 bases and 4 bases, with 13 bases remaining between them.

The chain combines TRBV30 with TRBJ2-7; tentative D call: TRBD1 (5 bases). This CDR3 comprises 14 residues. V was trimmed by 3 bases and J by 6 bases, leaving 18 bases between them. CDR1 and CDR2 (germline): GTSNPN, SVGIG (reference sequence). This CDR3 reads CAWRRDSRWGEQYF. Written as DNA, the CDR3 is TGTGCCTGGAGGCGCGACAGTCGATGGGGCGAGCAGTACTTC.

V usage is TRBV7-9 and J usage is TRBJ1-1, with D hard to call. The CDR3 is made up of 13 amino acids. Trimming took off 3 bases at V and 7 bases at J, with 12 bases between the two ends. The V gene's germline CDR1 is SEHNR and CDR2 FQNEAQ (reference sequence). The chain's CDR3 is CASSFGDVGEAFF. For the CDR3, the DNA is TGTGCCAGCAGCTTTGGGGATGTGGGTGAAGCTTTCTTT.

The chain combines TRBV6-5 with TRBJ1-2; TRBD1 aligns across 8 bases. V trimming: 7 bases; J trimming: 0 bases; junction bases outside the gene matches: 7. This CDR3 is built from 15 residues. Germline CDR1 reads MNHEY; CDR2 reads SVGAGI. CDR3 loop: CASTTGTGPNYGYTF. Written as DNA, the CDR3 is TGTGCCAGCACCACCGGGACAGGTCCTAACTATGGCTACACCTTC.

The chain links TRBV5-1 to TRBJ2-3; TRBD2 matches at 9 bases. The CDR3 is 11 amino acids. V shed 3 bases and J 13 bases; nucleotides not matched to a gene: 3. Germline V gene sequence: CDR1 SGHRS, CDR2 YFSETQ. The CDR3 nucleotides read TGCGCCAGCAGCTCGGTAGCGGGGGAGTATTTT. It specifies CASSSVAGEYF.

By its share, this clone is medium-sized (0.01 to 0.1%). The chain carries TRBV7-6 and TRBJ2-1; 7 positions agree with TRBD2. The ends lost 2 bases at V and 3 bases at J; junction bases unmatched: 7. The CDR3 consists of 16 residues. Germline values: CDR1 SGHVS, CDR2 FNYEAQ. CDR3 in DNA: TGTGCCAGCAGCTTACGCGCGGGAGCCTACTACAATGAGCAGTTCTTC. Its translation is CASSLRAGAYYNEQFF.

V is TRBV2 and J is TRBJ2-2; 10 bases are shared with TRBD2. Germline CDR1 is SNHLY and CDR2 is FYNNEI. The CDR3 covers 16 residues. The V segment lost 6 bases and the J segment 4 bases; nucleotides outside the gene matches: 8. CDR3 amino acids: CASRRLAGDPTGELFF. For the CDR3, the DNA is TGTGCCAGCAGACGCCTAGCGGGAGATCCCACCGGGGAGCTGTTTTTT.

This chain joins TRBV10-3 and TRBJ2-7; D tentatively reads TRBD1 or TRBD2 (5 bases each). The CDR3 is made up of 16 amino acids. Germline CDR1 ENHRY, CDR2 SYGVKD. Between the trimmed V and J ends, which lost 7 bases and 1 base, there was a span of 20 bases. The CDR3 DNA reads as TGTGCCATCATAAGGAAGAGGGACGTGATTTCCTACGAGCAGTACTTC. This translates into CAIIRKRDVISYEQYF.

The CDR3 spells CASINWTANFNYGYTF. CDR3 sequence (DNA): TGCGCCAGCATTAATTGGACAGCCAATTTTAACTATGGCTACACCTTC. This chain connects TRBV10-2 to TRBJ1-2; maybe TRBD1 (6 bases). CDR1 and CDR2 from the germline V gene are WSHSY and SAAADI. V gave up 7 bases and J gave up 1 base, with 19 bases separating them. The CDR3 sequence is 16 residues long.

The chain carries TRBV27 and TRBJ2-3; D is possibly TRBD1 (6 bases). The CDR3 consists of 16 residues. Germline-derived CDR1 and CDR2 are MNHEY and SMNVEV (reference sequence). V lost 6 bases, J lost 5 bases, and 21 bases lay in between. The CDR3 nucleotides are TGTGCCAGCAGGAGCCCGGACAGACCGGCCGGAGATACGCAGTATTTT. Protein product: CASRSPDRPAGDTQYF.

V and J are TRBV4-3 and TRBJ2-3; 9 positions match TRBD2. Unmatched junction bases numbered 13, after V lost 2 bases and J lost 4 bases. Germline V gene data show CDR1 as LGHNA and CDR2 as YSLEER. CDR3 length equals 18 residues. For the CDR3, the DNA is TGCGCCAGCAGCCAATCAAGTAGCGGGAGATGGGGTTCAGATACGCAGTATTTT. Its protein is CASSQSSSGRWGSDTQYF.

The chain couples TRBV9 to TRBJ2-4; D is unclear. The CDR3 sequence is 14 residues long. CDR1 is SGDLS, CDR2 YYNGEE, per germline. V was cut by 0 bases and J by 5 bases, with 9 bases left in between. This chain's CDR3 is CASSVGASENIQYF. CDR3 in DNA: TGTGCCAGCAGCGTAGGTGCTTCTGAAAACATTCAGTACTTC.

This chain uses TRBV19 with TRBJ1-1; unclear D gene. V was trimmed by 5 bases and J by 1 base, leaving 8 bases between them. The germline V gene has CDR1 LNHDA and CDR2 SQIVND (reference sequence). This CDR3 spans 13 amino acids. CDR3 DNA: TGTGCCAGTAGTTTGGGCAGGAACACTGAAGCTTTCTTT. Protein sequence: CASSLGRNTEAFF.

This clone was seen a single time. The V call is TRBV5-4, the J call TRBJ1-4; 8 bases are shared with TRBD1. In germline, CDR1 is SGHNT, CDR2 YYREEE (reference sequence). V was pared by 4 bases and J by 6 bases, with 5 bases of the junction left unmatched. The CDR3 contains 14 residues. CDR3 loop: CASSPGQGDEKLFF. The DNA of the CDR3 is TGTGCCAGCAGCCCCGGACAGGGAGATGAAAAACTGTTTTTT. Complete variable domain (other parts from reference TRBV5-4 and TRBJ1-4): ETGVTQSPTHLIKTRGQQVTLRCSSQSGHNTVSWYQQALGQGPQFIFQYYREEENGRGNFPPRFSGLQFPNYSSELNVNALELDDSALYLCASSPGQGDEKLFFGSGTQLSVL.

The chain joins TRBV7-9 to TRBJ2-1; tentatively, D is TRBD2 (6 bases). Germline CDR1 reads SEHNR; CDR2 reads FQNEAQ (reference sequence). V was trimmed by 3 bases and J by 6 bases, leaving 12 bases between them. The CDR3 sequence is 14 residues long. For the CDR3, the DNA is TGTGCCAGCAGCTTGGTTAGCGGTCCCAATGAGCAGTTCTTC. Residues: CASSLVSGPNEQFF.

The rearrangement joins TRBV19 to TRBJ1-5; D is unresolved. This CDR3 is 17 amino acids long. Germline CDR1 is LNHDA and CDR2 is SQIVND (reference sequence). V was clipped by 3 bases and J by 1 base, with 16 bases between them. CDR3 DNA sequence: TGTGCCAGTAGTATCCAAATGAGGGTGCTCAGCAATCAGCCCCAGCATTTT. This codes for CASSIQMRVLSNQPQHF.

The rearrangement joins TRBV2 to TRBJ1-3; D is perhaps TRBD1 (5 bases). Trimming left V 6 bases short and J 0 bases short, with 15 bases between. The CDR3 consists of 16 residues. Germline V gene lookup returns CDR1 SNHLY and CDR2 FYNNEI. CDR3 protein: CASRGPGTSSGNTIYF. CDR3 DNA sequence: TGTGCCAGCAGGGGCCCGGGGACTAGCTCTGGAAACACCATATATTTT.

V usage is TRBV29-1 and J usage is TRBJ2-5; 10 nucleotides agree with TRBD2. Germline CDR1 is SQVTM and CDR2 is ANQGSEA. The V gene end was trimmed by 2 bases and the J gene end by 5 bases; junction bases not matched to a gene: 8. This CDR3 region has 15 residues. The CDR3 sequence is CSVERLAGVGETQYF. The CDR3 nucleotides are TGCAGCGTTGAACGGCTAGCGGGAGTAGGTGAGACCCAGTACTTC.

V and J are TRBV5-1 and TRBJ2-1, with 9 nucleotides matching TRBD2. With 0 bases clipped from V and 9 bases from J, the junction kept 7 bases outside the gene matches. Looked up from germline, CDR1 is SGHRS and CDR2 is YFSETQ. CDR3 length: 15 amino acids. In DNA form, the CDR3 reads TGCGCCAGCAGCTTGGCCGCGGGAGGGCCCGGTGAGCAGTTCTTC. Translating it yields CASSLAAGGPGEQFF.

This chain joins TRBV29-1 and TRBJ1-5; D gene ambiguous. Germline V gene lookup returns CDR1 SQVTM and CDR2 ANQGSEA. The CDR3 has 14 residues. Trimming took off 6 bases at V and 0 bases at J, with 12 bases between the two ends. CDR3 protein: CSVGDIYSNQPQHF. The CDR3 DNA reads TGCAGCGTAGGCGACATCTATAGCAATCAGCCCCAGCATTTT.

The V gene is TRBV6-5, the J gene TRBJ2-1; TRBD1 matches 8 bases. The CDR3 contains 13 residues. The germline gives CDR1 MNHEY, CDR2 SVGAGI. The trim removed 7 bases at V and 5 bases at J, leaving 4 bases unmatched. The CDR3 DNA reads TGTGCCAGCATGGCGACAGGGGACAATGAGCAGTTCTTC. Its translation is CASMATGDNEQFF.